The 27 T cell receptor beta chains below all came from one sample that was sequenced in a study of blood T cell repertoires in COVID-19. This table comes from immunoSEQ multiplex PCR, and its TCRdb copy is limited to in-frame clones, with some not included. The sample includes hundreds of thousands of clones, approximately 78% of them seen just once. The sample consisted of PBMCs or T cells enriched from blood (not recorded which). The origin of the receptors is a middle-aged man who had been exposed to COVID-19.

This chain connects TRBV27 to TRBJ1-1, with a weak D call TRBD1 (5 bases). The length of the CDR3 is 17 residues. Germline V gene sequence: CDR1 MNHEY, CDR2 SMNVEV (reference sequence). Between the trimmed V and J ends, which lost 2 bases and 0 bases, there was a span of 16 bases. The CDR3 coding sequence is TGTGCCAGCAGTTTAGATCACAGGAAGTATCTGAACACTGAAGCTTTCTTT. The encoded protein is CASSLDHRKYLNTEAFF.

The chain carries TRBV7-9 and TRBJ2-3; 8 nucleotides align to TRBD2. The CDR3 is 14 amino acids. With V trimmed by 6 bases and J by 6 bases, 8 bases remained unmatched. Germline values: CDR1 SEHNR, CDR2 FQNEAQ (reference sequence). Here the CDR3 reads CASRIGLAGDTQYF. The DNA for the CDR3 is TGTGCCAGCAGAATAGGACTAGCTGGTGATACGCAGTATTTT. The whole variable domain, remainder taken from reference TRBV7-9 and TRBJ2-3, is DTGVSQNPRHKITKRGQNVTFRCDPISEHNRLYWYRQTLGQGPEFLTYFQNEAQLEKSRLLSDRFSAERPKGSFSTLEIQRTEQGDSAMYLCASRIGLAGDTQYFGPGTRLTVL.

This chain links TRBV19 with TRBJ2-1, with D possibly being TRBD2 (7 bases). The CDR3 length is 16 residues. V was shortened by 5 bases and J by 8 bases, with 22 bases between the two germline ends. Germline CDR1 reads LNHDA; CDR2 reads SQIVND (reference sequence). In nucleotides, the CDR3 is TGTGCCAGTAGTCCACTACTTTTGGGAGGGGGGGATGAGCAGTTCTTC. Its protein is CASSPLLLGGGDEQFF.

The chain links TRBV6-4 to TRBJ2-7; 7 nucleotides agree with TRBD2. This CDR3 has 18 amino acids. V lost 2 bases to trimming and J lost 6 bases; unmatched junction nucleotides: 19. Germline V gives CDR1 MRHNA, CDR2 SNTAGT. As DNA, the CDR3 is TGTGCCAGCAGTGACAAAAAGACCACTAGCGTCAGTTACACCGAGCAGTACTTC. Its translation is CASSDKKTTSVSYTEQYF.

V and J are TRBV11-3 and TRBJ2-3, with a weak D call TRBD2 (6 bases). V lost 11 bases and J lost 5, with 17 bases in between. The germline V gene encodes CDR1 SGHNT and CDR2 YENEEA. CDR3 length: 13 amino acids. The CDR3: CACKARGGDTQYF. The CDR3 DNA reads TGTGCCTGCAAGGCGCGGGGTGGAGATACGCAGTATTTT.

Concerning this clone: Other nucleotide sequences in the sample specify the same CDR3. CDR3 nucleotides: TGTGCCAGCAGCGTAGGTAGCGGGATAACCTACGAGCAGTACTTC. This encodes CASSVGSGITYEQYF. The chain recombines TRBV9 with TRBJ2-7, with 8 bases that match TRBD2. The germline gives CDR1 SGDLS, CDR2 YYNGEE. CDR3 size: 15 residues. J was trimmed by 2 bases and V by 0 bases; bases with no gene match: 4.

The chain joins TRBV27 to TRBJ2-5, with 7 bases lining up with TRBD1. The V gene's germline CDR1 is MNHEY and CDR2 SMNVEV (reference sequence). V lost 1 base, J lost 2 bases, and 1 base stayed unmatched. The CDR3 is 14 residues long. CDR3 region: CASSLLGQQETQYF. The CDR3, as DNA: TGTGCCAGCAGTTTATTGGGACAGCAAGAGACCCAGTACTTC.

The chain uses TRBV9 and TRBJ2-1, with 7 positions matching TRBD2. Germline V lookup: CDR1 SGDLS, CDR2 YYNGEE. Germline trimming cut 3 bases from V and 0 bases from J; bases unmatched to any gene: 9. The CDR3 runs 17 residues. The CDR3 reads CASSAYSGRSSYNEQFF. The CDR3 nucleotides are TGTGCCAGCAGCGCATATAGCGGGCGGAGCTCCTACAATGAGCAGTTCTTC.

In this sample, this clone turned up a few times. This chain uses TRBV29-1 with TRBJ2-1, with a tentative D call TRBD2 (6 bases). CDR3 length: 12 residues. Looked up from germline, CDR1 is SQVTM and CDR2 is ANQGSEA. V was shortened by 7 bases and J by 6 bases, with 13 bases between the two germline ends. Here the CDR3 DNA reads TGCAGCGGACGGGGGAGACCCAATGAGCAGTTCTTC. Its translation is CSGRGRPNEQFF.

V is TRBV27 and J is TRBJ2-3, with 7 bases matching TRBD2. Germline assignment: CDR1 MNHEY and CDR2 SMNVEV (reference sequence). This CDR3 is 15 amino acids long. V trimming: 8 bases; J trimming: 2 bases; junction bases outside the gene matches: 10. CDR3 sequence reads: CASLPRGSPTDTQYF. The DNA for the CDR3 is TGTGCCAGCCTCCCCCGCGGGAGTCCCACAGATACGCAGTATTTT.

CDR3 region: CASNPSGRGDTQYF. DNA of the CDR3: TGTGCCAGCAATCCCTCAGGGAGGGGAGATACGCAGTATTTT. The chain employs TRBV6-5 and TRBJ2-3; 7 bases align to TRBD2. CDR3 length: 14 residues. Unmatched junction bases numbered 9, after V lost 7 bases and J lost 5 bases. CDR1 is MNHEY, CDR2 SVGAGI, per germline.

This clone was found once. The V call is TRBV27, the J call TRBJ2-2, with TRBD1 matching over 7 bases. This CDR3 contains 17 residues. Germline assignment: CDR1 MNHEY and CDR2 SMNVEV (reference sequence). With 2 bases clipped from V and 6 bases from J, the junction kept 12 bases outside the gene matches. The CDR3 is CASSLIERIQGPGELFF. In DNA, the CDR3 is TGTGCCAGCAGTTTAATAGAGCGCATACAGGGGCCCGGGGAGCTGTTTTTT.

The chain is built from TRBV15 and TRBJ1-1; TRBD1 agrees at 7 bases. Germline V gives CDR1 LNHNV, CDR2 YYDKDF (reference sequence). The CDR3 loop spans 15 amino acids. V was pared by 0 bases and J by 4 bases, with 5 bases of the junction left unmatched. The chain's CDR3 is CATSRDPRTGTEAFF. CDR3 DNA: TGTGCCACCAGCAGAGACCCCCGGACAGGCACTGAAGCTTTCTTT.

The chain couples TRBV10-3 to TRBJ2-7, with TRBD1 matching over 7 bases. V dropped 6 bases and J dropped 1; count of bases not matched to a gene: 3. This CDR3 spans 13 amino acids. Germline assignment: CDR1 ENHRY and CDR2 SYGVKD. CDR3 nucleotides: TGTGCCATCAGGGGGGACAGTTCCTACGAGCAGTACTTC. Amino acid sequence: CAIRGDSSYEQYF.

The CDR3 spells CASSSGQGRQAFF. In DNA, the CDR3 is TGTGCCAGTAGTAGCGGACAGGGGAGGCAAGCTTTCTTT. This chain uses TRBV19 with TRBJ1-1; 9 positions agree with TRBD1. This CDR3 region has 13 residues. V lost 4 bases, J lost 9 bases, and 6 bases stayed unmatched. Germline CDR1 is LNHDA and CDR2 is SQIVND (reference sequence). Together with reference TRBV19 and TRBJ1-1, the CDR3 gives the full variable domain: DGGITQSPKYLFRKEGQNVTLSCEQNLNHDAMYWYRQDPGQGLRLIYYSQIVNDFQKGDIAEGYSVSREKKESFPLTVTSAQKNPTAFYLCASSSGQGRQAFFGQGTRLTVV.

This sequence joins TRBV11-2 and TRBJ2-7; the D is unclear. V dropped 1 base and J dropped 0 bases, with 10 bases sitting between them. The length of the CDR3 is 15 residues. Germline loops: CDR1 SGHAT, CDR2 FQNNGV. CDR3 DNA: TGTGCCAGCAGCTTAGTCGACACCGCCTCCTACGAGCAGTACTTC. Its protein is CASSLVDTASYEQYF. The full variable domain, its missing parts supplied by reference TRBV11-2 and TRBJ2-7, is EAGVAQSPRYKIIEKRQSVAFWCNPISGHATLYWYQQILGQGPKLLIQFQNNGVVDDSQLPKDRFSAERLKGVDSTLKIQPAKLEDSAVYLCASSLVDTASYEQYFGPGTRLTVT.

The V gene is TRBV6-5, the J gene TRBJ1-6, with TRBD1 matching 8 bases. Trimming at V came to 6 bases and at J to 8 bases, leaving 6 bases not matched to a gene. Germline V gives CDR1 MNHEY, CDR2 SVGAGI. There are 14 residues in the CDR3. As DNA, the CDR3 is TGTGCCAGCAGCGTGACAGGGGAGGATTCACCCCTCCACTTT. It codes for CASSVTGEDSPLHF.

This clone was detected only once. The chain is built from TRBV30 and TRBJ1-2; perhaps TRBD1 as D (5 bases). CDR1 is GTSNPN and CDR2 is SVGIG in the germline V gene (reference sequence). The CDR3 has 12 amino acids. Trimming cost V 5 bases and J 3 bases, with 10 bases left between them. The CDR3, as DNA: TGTGCCTGGCGACAGTTTGACTATGGCTACACCTTC. Its translation: CAWRQFDYGYTF.

The chain uses TRBV20-1 and TRBJ2-1, with 12 bases aligning to TRBD2. Germline loops: CDR1 DFQATT, CDR2 SNEGSKA (reference sequence). The CDR3 has 14 residues. V lost 3 bases and J lost 8; bases outside the gene matches: 5. CDR3 sequence reads: CSASPTSGGDEQFF. The CDR3 nucleotides read TGCAGTGCTAGTCCGACTAGCGGGGGCGATGAGCAGTTCTTC.

The chain couples TRBV7-8 to TRBJ1-5; no clear D gene. Between the trimmed V and J ends, which lost 4 bases and 4 bases, there was a span of 8 bases. The CDR3 contains 13 residues. In germline, CDR1 is SGHVS, CDR2 FQNEAQ. The CDR3 nucleotides read TGTGCCAGCAGCTCCGACAATAATCAGCCCCAGCATTTT. Protein: CASSSDNNQPQHF.

The rearrangement links TRBV6-5 to TRBJ1-2; D ambiguous. V lost 10 bases and J 8 bases, leaving 20 bases between the germline ends. The CDR3 sequence is 13 residues long. CDR1 MNHEY and CDR2 SVGAGI come from the germline V gene. The CDR3 DNA reads as TGTGCCATCCGGGGAACCATGGGAGGGGGCTACACCTTC. Its translation: CAIRGTMGGGYTF.

The chain couples TRBV3-1 (or the pseudogene TRBV3-2) to TRBJ1-5, with TRBD1 as a possible D gene (5 bases). Trimming took off 2 bases at V and 2 bases at J, with 10 bases between the two ends. There are 15 residues in the CDR3. CDR1 is LGHDT, CDR2 YNNKEL, per germline (reference sequence). The CDR3 loop is CASSQRSGGNQPQHF. Here the CDR3 DNA reads TGTGCCAGCAGCCAACGGTCGGGGGGCAATCAGCCCCAGCATTTT.

This chain joins TRBV5-1 and TRBJ2-5; TRBD2 aligns across 14 bases. The CDR3 is 18 residues long. CDR1 and CDR2 from the germline V gene are SGHRS and YFSETQ. V was pared by 6 bases and J by 3 bases, with 13 bases of the junction left unmatched. Here the CDR3 DNA reads TGCGCCAGCACCTCAGGACTAGCGGGAGGCCTCCCCAAAGAGACCCAGTACTTC. It codes for CASTSGLAGGLPKETQYF.

The V and J genes are TRBV11-2 and TRBJ2-3; D gene unclear. Looked up from germline, CDR1 is SGHAT and CDR2 is FQNNGV. The ends were cut back, 5 bases at V and 11 bases at J, with 14 bases in the middle. This CDR3 comprises 12 residues. For the CDR3, the DNA is TGTGCCAGCAGCACACAAGGAAGAGGGCAGTATTTT. Translated, it gives CASSTQGRGQYF.

This rearrangement joins TRBV21-1 to TRBJ2-7; the DNA was not compared with TRBD2, the D call given in the table. TRBV21-1 is marked as a pseudogene. This CDR3 is built from 18 residues. The CDR3: CASSNSTSGRMKSYEQYF. The CDR3, as DNA: TGTGCCAGCAGCAACTCGACTAGCGGGAGGATGAAGTCCTACGAGCAGTACTTC.

The V call is TRBV10-3, the J call TRBJ1-5, with TRBD1 identical over 8 bases. Unmatched junction bases numbered 6, after V lost 10 bases and J lost 4 bases. Germline-derived CDR1 and CDR2 are ENHRY and SYGVKD. CDR3 size: 13 residues. As DNA, the CDR3 is TGTGCCAACGCCCGGGACAGGAATCAGCCCCAGCATTTT. Encoded protein: CANARDRNQPQHF.

This chain links TRBV20-1 with TRBJ2-3; the D gene is possibly TRBD1 (5 bases). This CDR3 is 10 amino acids long. Germline V gene lookup returns CDR1 DFQATT and CDR2 SNEGSKA (reference sequence). The V end was cut by 7 bases, the J end by 6 bases, with 8 bases between. The CDR3 DNA reads as TGCAGTGTAGGGGCCGATACGCAGTATTTT. Translated: CSVGADTQYF.